These T cell receptor beta chains were read from a single sample in a study of cytomegalovirus exposure and HLA in healthy donors. TCRdb's table, derived via immunoSEQ multiplex PCR, lists solely in-frame clones and lacks some. This table holds around 230,000 clones, approximately 83% found once. The sequenced sample was PBMCs. These receptor sequences come from a woman in her 30s in good health and CMV-seropositive. Both conserved end residues are part of each CDR3. Each record gives: V gene, D gene, J gene, CDR3 protein. D genes are given only for firm matches.

v_call: TRBV5-6
d_call: TRBD2
j_call: TRBJ2-1
cdr3_aa: CASSEGLAAFNEQFF

v_call: TRBV7-8
d_call: TRBD2
j_call: TRBJ2-7
cdr3_aa: CASSLGSSGTVYEQYF

v_call: TRBV27
d_call: NA
j_call: TRBJ1-5
cdr3_aa: CASSFVSDQGSQPQHF

v_call: TRBV6-1
d_call: NA
j_call: TRBJ1-5
cdr3_aa: CASSVEAGDQPQHF

v_call: TRBV7-2
d_call: NA
j_call: TRBJ1-1
cdr3_aa: CASSRRGLDTEAFF

v_call: TRBV9
d_call: TRBD1
j_call: TRBJ2-7
cdr3_aa: CASSEGQGSYEQYF

v_call: TRBV5-3
d_call: TRBD1
j_call: TRBJ1-5
cdr3_aa: CARSRGRQPQHF

v_call: TRBV6-1
d_call: TRBD1
j_call: TRBJ2-1
cdr3_aa: CASSQWTGFNEQFF

v_call: TRBV5-1
d_call: TRBD1
j_call: TRBJ1-2
cdr3_aa: CASSLSGDRTYYYGYTF

v_call: TRBV27
d_call: TRBD2
j_call: TRBJ2-2
cdr3_aa: CASSPIAGRVTGELFF

v_call: TRBV28
d_call: TRBD1
j_call: TRBJ2-5
cdr3_aa: CAITPSTGHQETQYF

v_call: TRBV11-2
d_call: TRBD2
j_call: TRBJ2-7
cdr3_aa: CASSFSGTSGRSPTYEQYF

v_call: TRBV5-4
d_call: NA
j_call: TRBJ2-5
cdr3_aa: CASSLLEETQYF

v_call: TRBV19
d_call: TRBD1
j_call: TRBJ1-2
cdr3_aa: CASSITGGGGYTF

v_call: TRBV6-1
d_call: NA
j_call: TRBJ2-7
cdr3_aa: CANSLGTPNYEQYF

v_call: TRBV29-1
d_call: NA
j_call: TRBJ2-7
cdr3_aa: CSVRSSYEQYF

v_call: TRBV19
d_call: NA
j_call: TRBJ2-7
cdr3_aa: CASSIGDRPYEQYF

v_call: TRBV7-6
d_call: NA
j_call: TRBJ1-4
cdr3_aa: CASSSGFDEKLFF

v_call: TRBV11-2
d_call: TRBD2
j_call: TRBJ2-7
cdr3_aa: CASSHPTSGRYEQYF

v_call: TRBV30
d_call: NA
j_call: TRBJ2-7
cdr3_aa: CAWSPRLVFYEQYF